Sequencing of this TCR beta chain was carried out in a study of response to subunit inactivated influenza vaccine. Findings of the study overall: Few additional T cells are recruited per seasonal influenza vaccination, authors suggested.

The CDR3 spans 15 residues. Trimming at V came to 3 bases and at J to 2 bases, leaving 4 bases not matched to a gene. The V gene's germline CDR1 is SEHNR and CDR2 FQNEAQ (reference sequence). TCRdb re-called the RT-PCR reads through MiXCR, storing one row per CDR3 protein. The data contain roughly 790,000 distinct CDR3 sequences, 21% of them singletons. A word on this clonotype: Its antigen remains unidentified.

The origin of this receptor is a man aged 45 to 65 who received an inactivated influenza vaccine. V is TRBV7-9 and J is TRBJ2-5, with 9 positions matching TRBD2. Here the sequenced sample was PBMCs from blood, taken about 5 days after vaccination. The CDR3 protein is CASSFSLAGQETQYF. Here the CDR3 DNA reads TGTGCCAGCAGCTTCTCCCTAGCGGGGCAAGAGACCCAGTACTTC.